The 21 T cell receptor beta chains below come from one sample, sequenced in a study of T cell repertoires in cytomegalovirus infection. TCRdb recomputed calls from the reads with MiXCR, one row per CDR3 protein. This repertoire shows about 130,000 distinct CDR3 sequences, roughly 8.2% found once; its top ten account for over 9%. Sequenced input: PBMCs. The receptors were gathered from a human donor in good health (CMV status not recorded). Some clones in this sample may be carry-over from other donors' samples.

This clonotype has a count of ten or more. The gene calls are TRBV7-8 and TRBJ2-1; perhaps TRBD2 as D (6 bases). Trimming took 6 bases from V and 5 from J, leaving 17 bases between them. This CDR3 is built from 15 residues. In germline, CDR1 is SGHVS, CDR2 FQNEAQ. The CDR3 region is CASSTVGGINNEQFF. The CDR3 DNA sequence: TGTGCCAGCAGTACAGTCGGGGGAATTAACAATGAGCAGTTCTTC.

There are many counts of this clonotype. The CDR3 coding sequence is TGTGCCAGCAGTCGGGGGACCACAGATACGCAGTATTTT. It translates to CASSRGTTDTQYF. This chain links TRBV6-5 with TRBJ2-3; a weak D match, TRBD2 (6 bases). The CDR3 sequence is 13 residues long. The V end was cut by 5 bases, the J end by 2 bases, with 8 bases between. Looked up from germline, CDR1 is MNHEY and CDR2 is SVGAGI.

This clonotype was observed a handful of times. V usage is TRBV20-1 and J usage is TRBJ1-5; 8 positions agree with TRBD1. The V and J ends lost 2 bases and 5 bases, in that order; junction bases with no gene match: 2. The CDR3 consists of 13 residues. Germline CDR1 is DFQATT and CDR2 is SNEGSKA (reference sequence). The CDR3 DNA reads as TGCAGTGCTAGAACAGGGGGTGATCAGCCCCAGCATTTT. This encodes CSARTGGDQPQHF.

This clonotype was seen repeatedly, ten times or more. In DNA, the CDR3 is TGTGCCAGCAGTCCCCAGTCGGGGGGGCAGGGACGTACGCAGTATTTT. Its protein product is CASSPQSGGQGRTQYF. The chain has TRBV28 and TRBJ2-3; 8 positions agree with TRBD2. Trimming at V came to 5 bases and at J to 8 bases, leaving 15 bases not matched to a gene. The germline V gene encodes CDR1 MDHEN and CDR2 SYDVKM. The CDR3 is 16 amino acids.

The genes are TRBV12-3 or TRBV12-4 and TRBJ2-4, with 10 bases matching TRBD2. Trimming at V came to 3 bases and at J to 2 bases, leaving 4 bases not matched to a gene. This CDR3 contains 16 residues. The CDR3 region has the DNA TGTGCCAGCAGTTTTAAACTAGCGGGACCCAAAAACATTCAGTACTTC. The encoded protein is CASSFKLAGPKNIQYF.

This clonotype was counted ten times or more. J is TRBJ2-2 and V is TRBV7-6; no clear D. Germline V gene sequence: CDR1 SGHVS, CDR2 FNYEAQ. The CDR3 contains 12 residues. CDR3 coding DNA: TGTGCAGCAGTGGTCGGAACCGGGGAGCTGTTTTTT. Protein sequence: CAAVVGTGELFF.

This clonotype occurred many times. The CDR3 bases are TGCAGTGTCCTCCTGACAGGGAAGTACGAGCAGTACTTC. Protein product: CSVLLTGKYEQYF. This chain connects TRBV20-1 to TRBJ2-7; TRBD1 matches 7 bases. Losses at the gene ends were 7 bases for V and 4 bases for J; bases not matched to a gene: 10. This CDR3 has 13 residues. Germline V gene sequence: CDR1 DFQATT, CDR2 SNEGSKA (reference sequence).

In its sample, this clonotype was seen many times. The chain is built from TRBV11-1 and TRBJ2-5; 8 bases fit TRBD2. The germline V gene encodes CDR1 SGHAT and CDR2 FQDESV (reference sequence). The CDR3 is 16 amino acids. Losses at the gene ends were 2 bases for V and 5 bases for J; bases not matched to a gene: 10. CDR3 sequence: CASSLPLSAGEETQYF. The CDR3 nucleotides read TGTGCCAGCAGCTTACCGCTTTCAGCGGGGGAGGAGACCCAGTACTTC.

V gene TRBV6-2 or TRBV6-3 combines with J gene TRBJ2-7, with D unclear. CDR3 length: 11 residues. Trimming shortened V by 5 bases and J by 7 bases, and 9 bases separated the two germline ends. Germline CDR1 and CDR2: MNHEY and SVGEGT. The CDR3 region has the DNA TGTGCCAGCAGTCATTCGTGGGAGCAGTACTTC. This translates into CASSHSWEQYF.

The table lists this clonotype with many counts. The chain joins TRBV6-6 to TRBJ1-2, with D uncertain. This CDR3 has 14 amino acids. The V gene's germline CDR1 is MNHNY and CDR2 SVGAGI (reference sequence). Trimming shortened V by 6 bases and J by 0 bases, and 11 bases separated the two germline ends. Here the CDR3 DNA reads TGTGCCAGCAGCACCCGAGGCCCTAACTATGGCTACACCTTC. Its translation: CASSTRGPNYGYTF.

This clonotype was recorded at least ten times. The chain recombines TRBV30 with TRBJ1-1, with D possibly TRBD1 on 6 matching bases. Germline CDR1 reads GTSNPN; CDR2 reads SVGIG (reference sequence). V lost 7 bases and J lost 1, with 16 bases in between. This CDR3 spans 14 amino acids. This chain's CDR3 is CAYPSQGPNTEAFF. The DNA for the CDR3 is TGTGCCTACCCAAGTCAGGGGCCGAACACTGAAGCTTTCTTT.

The table lists this clonotype with many counts. For the CDR3, the DNA is TGTGCCAGCAGCCCCTTAAGGATACGACAGGGGCAAGAGACCCAGTACTTC. Translating it yields CASSPLRIRQGQETQYF. The chain joins TRBV7-2 to TRBJ2-5, with 8 bases lining up with TRBD1. The germline V gene has CDR1 SGHTA and CDR2 FQGNSA. The V gene end was trimmed by 5 bases and the J gene end by 2 bases; junction bases not matched to a gene: 13. The CDR3 spans 17 residues.

This clonotype was counted ten times or more. CDR3: CATSRDGRGLAEAFF. CDR3 bases: TGTGCCACCAGCAGAGATGGCAGGGGGCTGGCTGAAGCTTTCTTT. The chain recombines TRBV15 with TRBJ1-1; 8 bases map to TRBD1. The CDR3 length is 15 residues. The germline gives CDR1 LNHNV, CDR2 YYDKDF (reference sequence). Trimming at V came to 0 bases and at J to 6 bases, leaving 6 bases not matched to a gene.

This rearrangement joins TRBV7-9 to TRBJ1-3; D remains unclear. Trimming removed 4 bases from V and 0 bases from J, with 10 bases in between. This CDR3 is 15 amino acids long. Germline V gene sequence: CDR1 SEHNR, CDR2 FQNEAQ (reference sequence). This CDR3 reads CASSSPIRSGNTIYF. CDR3 DNA: TGTGCCAGCAGCTCCCCCATACGCTCTGGAAACACCATATATTTT.

This chain connects TRBV12-3 or TRBV12-4 to TRBJ2-5; 10 bases fit TRBD2. V was clipped by 7 bases and J by 5 bases; unmatched bases: 7. The CDR3 has 14 amino acids. The CDR3 DNA sequence: TGTGCCAGCACCTTGGGACTAGCGAGGGAGACCCAGTACTTC. Its translation: CASTLGLARETQYF.

In this sample, this clonotype turned up many times. This chain connects TRBV7-9 to TRBJ2-7, with 8 bases aligning to TRBD1. Germline V lookup: CDR1 SEHNR, CDR2 FQNEAQ (reference sequence). This CDR3 contains 15 residues. The ends lost 5 bases at V and 0 bases at J; junction bases unmatched: 6. The CDR3 reads CASSARDRSSYEQYF. CDR3 DNA sequence: TGTGCCAGCAGCGCCCGGGACAGGAGCTCCTACGAGCAGTACTTC.

In its sample, this clonotype was seen many times. The chain uses TRBV19 and TRBJ2-1; D perhaps matches TRBD2 (7 bases). This CDR3 has 16 residues. Per the germline V gene, CDR1 is LNHDA and CDR2 is SQIVND (reference sequence). The ends were cut back, 5 bases at V and 4 bases at J, with 18 bases in the middle. The CDR3 bases are TGTGCCAGTAGTCGATTGAGGGGGGGGGCGTACAATGAGCAGTTCTTC. Translation gives CASSRLRGGAYNEQFF.

This clonotype has ten or more counts. The chain is built from TRBV7-2 and TRBJ1-5, with D perhaps TRBD1 (6 bases). Trimming shortened V by 7 bases and J by 2 bases, and 12 bases separated the two germline ends. The CDR3 totals 14 residues. Germline assignment: CDR1 SGHTA and CDR2 FQGNSA. This chain's CDR3 is CASTPAGGNQPQHF. CDR3 coding DNA: TGTGCCAGCACCCCAGCAGGGGGCAATCAGCCCCAGCATTTT.

This clonotype came up many times. The V call is TRBV2, the J call TRBJ1-5; 9 positions agree with TRBD1. Per the germline V gene, CDR1 is SNHLY and CDR2 is FYNNEI. The trim removed 3 bases at V and 0 bases at J, leaving 12 bases unmatched. The CDR3 spans 19 residues. CDR3 nucleotides: TGTGCCAGCAGTGACCCGGGACAGGGAAGGGCGTATAGCAATCAGCCCCAGCATTTT. Its protein is CASSDPGQGRAYSNQPQHF.

J is TRBJ2-1 and V is TRBV19, with TRBD2 matching over 9 bases. Germline CDR1 and CDR2: LNHDA and SQIVND (reference sequence). The J segment lost 0 bases and the V segment lost 6 bases, leaving 12 bases of the junction unmatched. CDR3 length equals 18 residues. CDR3 loop: CASSTPLAGLSSYNEQFF. For the CDR3, the DNA is TGTGCCAGTAGCACCCCACTAGCGGGTTTGAGCTCCTACAATGAGCAGTTCTTC.

Ten or more counts support this clonotype. The chain couples TRBV5-4 to TRBJ2-1, with no clear D. The CDR3 totals 11 residues. Germline lookup yields CDR1 SGHNT and CDR2 YYREEE (reference sequence). V was trimmed by 0 bases and J by 10 bases, leaving 5 bases between them. CDR3 bases: TGTGCCAGCAGCTTGGGATGGGAGCAGTTCTTC. This gives the protein CASSLGWEQFF.